This is a list of T cell receptor beta chains from one sample in a study of blood T cell repertoires in COVID-19. The table came from immunoSEQ multiplex PCR; TCRdb's copy has only in-frame clones and leaves some out. The sample contains some 200,000 clones, approximately 87% of which appear only once. Sequenced: peripheral blood. Source of these receptors: an older woman with acute or convalescent COVID-19. Both conserved end residues are part of each CDR3. Fields, in order: J gene, D gene, CDR3 length, V gene, clone size, CDR3 DNA, CDR3 protein. The D gene is left open where the match is weak. Some rows mark clone size as missing; the rest say once, few, many or name a class of expanded clone.

TRBJ2-2 | . | 14 | TRBV10-1 | . | TGCGCCAGCAGTTTCGACAGACCCACCGGGGAGCTGTTTTTT | CASSFDRPTGELFF
TRBJ2-4 | . | 15 | TRBV23-1 | few | TGCGCCGGGGGCCGGGACGGATTAGCCAAAAACATTCAGTACTTC | CAGGRDGLAKNIQYF
TRBJ1-1 | . | 17 | TRBV19 | . | TGTGCCAGTAGTAAAAGGACTTCGCGAAATTGGAACACTGAAGCTTTCTTT | CASSKRTSRNWNTEAFF
TRBJ1-2 | . | 14 | TRBV3-1/TRBV3-2 | . | TGTGCCAGCAGCCAAGATCTTCGGTGGGAGGGCTACACCTTC | CASSQDLRWEGYTF
TRBJ2-2 | TRBD1 | 14 | TRBV5-1 | . | TGCGCCAGCAGCACCAGACAGGGGGCCGGGGAGCTGTTTTTT | CASSTRQGAGELFF
TRBJ1-2 | . | 14 | TRBV12-5 | . | TGTGCTAGTGGTTTGCCCCCGGGTAACTATGGCTACACCTTC | CASGLPPGNYGYTF
TRBJ1-2 | . | 12 | TRBV13 | . | TGTGCCAGCAGCTTAAGCCGGGGGGGCTACACCTTC | CASSLSRGGYTF
TRBJ2-7 | . | 12 | TRBV28 | . | TGTGCCAGCAGTCTCAGGTTTAGGGAGCAGTACTTC | CASSLRFREQYF
TRBJ2-3 | TRBD2 | 16 | TRBV6-2/TRBV6-3 | . | TGTGCCAGCAGTAAGAGCGGGGGTATTAGCACAGATACGCAGTATTTT | CASSKSGGISTDTQYF
TRBJ1-5 | TRBD1 | 14 | TRBV6-1 | . | TGTGCCAGCAGTGGCAGGGGGCAGGGACAGCCCCAGCATTTT | CASSGRGQGQPQHF
TRBJ2-5 | . | 15 | TRBV5-1 | . | TGCGCCAGCAGTGACCCCCGGGACTCCCAAGAGACCCAGTACTTC | CASSDPRDSQETQYF
TRBJ1-1 | TRBD1 | 15 | TRBV18 | . | TGTGCCAGCTCACCCAAGACAGGGGGCGAAACTGAAGCTTTCTTT | CASSPKTGGETEAFF
TRBJ1-1 | . | 14 | TRBV7-9 | . | TGTGCCAGCAGCTTCAGGGCGCGTGATACTGAAGCTTTCTTT | CASSFRARDTEAFF
TRBJ2-1 | TRBD2 | 19 | TRBV9 | . | TGTGCCAGCAGCGCGCCCTACGGGACTAGCGGTTCCCCCTACAATGAGCAGTTCTTC | CASSAPYGTSGSPYNEQFF
TRBJ1-2 | TRBD1 | 14 | TRBV5-1 | . | TGCGCCAGCAGCTTGGCCACAGGGGAGGATGGCTACACCTTC | CASSLATGEDGYTF
TRBJ2-2 | . | 21 | TRBV21-1 | . | TGTGCCAGCGACCCCCGTATGGCGTGCGACAGGGGTTCGGGAAACACCGGGGAGCTGTTTTTT | CASDPRMACDRGSGNTGELFF
TRBJ2-1 | TRBD2 | 17 | TRBV4-1 | few | TGCGCCAGCAGCCAGGGACTAGCTTCGAGCTCCTACAATGAGCAGTTCTTC | CASSQGLASSSYNEQFF
TRBJ2-4 | . | 13 | TRBV7-2 | . | TGTGCCAGCAGCTTGGGAGGGGGGAACATTCAGTACTTC | CASSLGGGNIQYF
TRBJ1-4 | TRBD1 | 15 | TRBV7-2 | . | TGTGCCAGCAGCGTCATACAGGGGCCGCGTGAAAAACTGTTTTTT | CASSVIQGPREKLFF
TRBJ1-1 | . | 17 | TRBV18 | . | TGTGCCAGCTCACCAACGGGTTTAGAATTTGGGAACACTGAAGCTTTCTTT | CASSPTGLEFGNTEAFF
TRBJ2-1 | . | 17 | TRBV7-9 | . | TGTGCCAGCAGCTTAGTTAGGCAGGTTGGACTACCAAATGAGCAGTTCTTC | CASSLVRQVGLPNEQFF
TRBJ2-5 | TRBD1 | 14 | TRBV5-1 | . | TGCGCCAGCAGCTTGGCCGGACAGGGAGAGACCCAGTACTTC | CASSLAGQGETQYF
TRBJ1-5 | . | 14 | TRBV3-1/TRBV3-2 | . | TGTGCCAGCAGCTGGGGCTATAGCAATCAGCCCCAGCATTTT | CASSWGYSNQPQHF
TRBJ1-5 | TRBD1 | 16 | TRBV7-9 | . | TGTGCCAGCAGCTTAGGTCACTCAGGGGACAGTCAGCCCCAGCATTTT | CASSLGHSGDSQPQHF
TRBJ1-2 | TRBD1 | 15 | TRBV19 | . | TGTGTCAGTAGTATTCGACAGGGATGGCGGTATGGCTACACCTTC | CVSSIRQGWRYGYTF
TRBJ2-1 | . | 15 | TRBV6-5 | . | TGTGCCAGCAGTTACCGGGGGGCCTACCACAATGAGCAGTTCTTC | CASSYRGAYHNEQFF
TRBJ1-1 | . | 14 | TRBV5-1 | . | TGCGCCAGCAACCCCTCCGGACAGAACACTGAAGCTTTCTTT | CASNPSGQNTEAFF
TRBJ2-5 | TRBD2 | 15 | TRBV14 | . | TGTGCCAGCAGCCAAGAGGGTCGGGGGGGCGAGACCCAGTACTTC | CASSQEGRGGETQYF
TRBJ2-6 | TRBD1 | 18 | TRBV7-9 | once | TGTGCCAGCAGCCTCAGGGGGTCTGGGAGCTCTGGGGCCAACGTCCTGACTTTC | CASSLRGSGSSGANVLTF
TRBJ1-1 | . | 14 | TRBV2 | . | TGTGCCAGCAGTGAGGCAGAACAGAACACTGAAGCTTTCTTT | CASSEAEQNTEAFF
TRBJ1-4 | TRBD1 | 14 | TRBV7-8 | . | TGTGCCAGCAGCTTGCGGACAGGGGCCGAAAAACTGTTTTTT | CASSLRTGAEKLFF
TRBJ1-3 | . | 14 | TRBV6-5 | . | TGTGCCAGCAGTTACTCAACAGCCGGAAACACCATATATTTT | CASSYSTAGNTIYF
TRBJ1-5 | TRBD1 | 14 | TRBV19 | . | TGTGCCAGTAGTAGGGGACAGTCTGACCAGCCCCAGCATTTT | CASSRGQSDQPQHF
TRBJ1-6 | TRBD1 | 13 | TRBV6-6 | once | TGTGCCAGCCAAGACAGGGAACATTCACCCCTCCACTTT | CASQDREHSPLHF
TRBJ2-7 | TRBD1 | 13 | TRBV6-2/TRBV6-3 | . | TGTGCCAGCAGTTACGGACAGGGCGGCGAGCAGTACTTC | CASSYGQGGEQYF
TRBJ1-5 | TRBD1 | 18 | TRBV19 | . | TGTGCCAGTAATCAACCGACAGGGGGCCTTAGAAGCAATCAGCCCCAGCATTTT | CASNQPTGGLRSNQPQHF
TRBJ2-5 | . | 14 | TRBV2 | . | TGTGCCAGCAGTGAACAGGGTGGCCTAGAGACCCAGTACTTC | CASSEQGGLETQYF
TRBJ2-1 | TRBD2 | 14 | TRBV6-5 | . | TGTGCCAGCAGTTACGCGGGAGCCCGAAATGAGCAGTTCTTC | CASSYAGARNEQFF
TRBJ2-2 | . | 15 | TRBV7-9 | . | TGTGCCAGCAGCTTGGACGGGGGGCACGCCGGGGAGCTGTTTTTT | CASSLDGGHAGELFF
TRBJ2-1 | TRBD1 | 14 | TRBV6-5 | . | TGTGCCAGCCGGACAGGGGTGGCTTTTAATGAGCAGTTCTTC | CASRTGVAFNEQFF
TRBJ2-5 | . | 15 | TRBV5-4 | . | TGTGCCAGCAGCTTGCGAGACAGAGGACAAGAGACCCAGTACTTC | CASSLRDRGQETQYF
TRBJ1-2 | . | 13 | TRBV7-2 | . | TGTGCCAGCAGCCCCGGGGGGCAGGGTGGCTACACCTTC | CASSPGGQGGYTF
TRBJ1-2 | TRBD1 | 13 | TRBV7-8 | . | TGTGCCAGCAGCCCGACAGGGGGCTATGGCTACACCTTC | CASSPTGGYGYTF
TRBJ1-5 | . | 14 | TRBV27 | . | TGTGCCAGCAGTATAACAGGGCCCAATCAGCCCCAGCATTTT | CASSITGPNQPQHF
TRBJ1-2 | . | 14 | TRBV19 | . | TGTGCCAGTAGTATTGCCGGGACAAACTATGGCTACACCTTC | CASSIAGTNYGYTF
TRBJ2-5 | . | 11 | TRBV11-3 | . | TGTGCCAGCAGCTCCCTACAGACCCAGTACTTC | CASSSLQTQYF